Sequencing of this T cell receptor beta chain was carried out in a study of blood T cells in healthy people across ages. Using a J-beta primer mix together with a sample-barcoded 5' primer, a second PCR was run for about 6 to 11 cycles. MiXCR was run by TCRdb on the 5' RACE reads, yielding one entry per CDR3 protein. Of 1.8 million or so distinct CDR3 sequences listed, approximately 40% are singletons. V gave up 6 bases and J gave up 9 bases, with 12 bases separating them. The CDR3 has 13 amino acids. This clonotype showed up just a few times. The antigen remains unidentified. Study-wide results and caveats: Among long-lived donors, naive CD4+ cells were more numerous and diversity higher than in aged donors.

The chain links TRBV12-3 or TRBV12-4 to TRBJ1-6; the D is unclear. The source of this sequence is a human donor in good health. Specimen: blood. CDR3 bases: TGTGCCAGCAGCTCCTACTCTGGTTCACCCCTCCACTTT. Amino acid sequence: CASSSYSGSPLHF.